A single sample gave rise to the 30 T cell receptor beta chains below, sequenced in a study of a mutant IDH1 vaccine in newly diagnosed glioma. Sequencing was performed with immunoSEQ multiplex PCR; in TCRdb, only in-frame clones are kept and a portion is missing. Of approximately 52,000 clones in the sample, 70% to 80% were seen once. Time point in this sample: baseline, week 1 (first vaccination visit). Treatment denoted: pre-vaccination baseline after standard-of-care therapy. Sequenced material: PBMCs, taken from a glioma patient treated with radiotherapy, temozolomide or both. Every receptor here comes from a woman aged 40 to 55 with glioma.

This clone has more than one count but fewer than ten. The chain has TRBV14 and TRBJ1-1; D is unclear. The CDR3 contains 13 residues. Germline values: CDR1 SGHDN, CDR2 FVKESK. V was shortened by 2 bases and J by 5 bases, with 9 bases between the two germline ends. The DNA for the CDR3 is TGTGCCAGCAGCCAATTAATGGGTACTGAAGCTTTCTTT. Its translation: CASSQLMGTEAFF.

J is TRBJ2-1 and V is TRBV15, with a tentative D call TRBD1 (5 bases). The CDR3 is 15 amino acids. CDR1 is LNHNV and CDR2 is YYDKDF in the germline V gene (reference sequence). V lost 0 bases, J lost 1 base, and 7 bases lay in between. CDR3 region: CATSRDPGSYNEQFF. The CDR3 nucleotides read TGTGCCACCAGCAGAGATCCAGGGTCCTACAATGAGCAGTTCTTC.

V usage is TRBV5-4 and J usage is TRBJ2-2; 8 positions agree with TRBD2. V shed 4 bases and J 4 bases; nucleotides not matched to a gene: 3. CDR3 length: 14 residues. Germline V lookup: CDR1 SGHNT, CDR2 YYREEE (reference sequence). The CDR3 DNA follows: TGTGCCAGCAGCCTCGGGGGGGGCACCGGGGAGCTGTTTTTT. Its translation is CASSLGGGTGELFF.

The chain is built from TRBV9 and TRBJ1-4; D is undetermined. Germline V gene data show CDR1 as SGDLS and CDR2 as YYNGEE. Between the trimmed V and J ends, which lost 4 bases and 5 bases, there was a span of 12 bases. This CDR3 is 14 amino acids long. The chain's CDR3 is CASSRGLSNEKLFF. The CDR3 DNA follows: TGTGCCAGCAGCCGTGGGCTGAGCAATGAAAAACTGTTTTTT.

V is TRBV13 and J is TRBJ1-6, with 7 bases matching TRBD1. CDR1 is PRHDT, CDR2 FYEKMQ, per germline (reference sequence). The trim removed 5 bases at V and 7 bases at J, leaving 11 bases unmatched. The CDR3 covers 16 residues. This CDR3 is CASSPTGTDGNSPLHF. The CDR3 bases are TGTGCCAGCAGCCCGACCGGGACAGACGGGAATTCACCCCTCCACTTT.

The chain combines TRBV6-1 with TRBJ1-6, with 7 bases aligning to TRBD1. The CDR3 is 15 residues long. The ends lost 4 bases at V and 6 bases at J; junction bases unmatched: 6. Looked up from germline, CDR1 is MNHNS and CDR2 is SASEGT. CDR3 bases: TGTGCCAGCAGTGGGCCGACAGGGTTTAATTCACCCCTCCACTTT. Translating it yields CASSGPTGFNSPLHF.

The rearrangement links TRBV7-9 to TRBJ2-7, with no clear D. The CDR3 has 13 residues. Germline V lookup: CDR1 SEHNR, CDR2 FQNEAQ (reference sequence). V was trimmed by 6 bases and J by 5 bases, leaving 14 bases between them. The CDR3 sequence is CASRPGVSDEQYF. CDR3 sequence (DNA): TGTGCCAGCAGACCCGGAGTCTCGGACGAGCAGTACTTC.

This clone was detected only a few times. This chain connects TRBV7-6 to TRBJ1-1, with D possibly matching TRBD1 (5 bases). Trimming shortened V by 1 base and J by 6 bases, and 12 bases separated the two germline ends. CDR3 size: 14 residues. Germline-derived CDR1 and CDR2 are SGHVS and FNYEAQ. The CDR3 is CASSLGAGLSEAFF. The CDR3 bases are TGTGCCAGCAGCTTAGGGGCAGGGTTATCTGAAGCTTTCTTT. Combining the CDR3 with reference TRBV7-6 and TRBJ1-1 gives the whole variable domain GAGVSQSPRYKVTKRGQDVALRCDPISGHVSLYWYRQALGQGPEFLTYFNYEAQQDKSGLPNDRFSAERPEGSISTLTIQRTEQRDSAMYRCASSLGAGLSEAFFGQGTRLTVV.

The chain recombines TRBV5-1 with TRBJ2-2; D not resolved. CDR3 length: 14 amino acids. V shed 4 bases and J shed 6 bases, with 13 bases lying between them. Germline values: CDR1 SGHRS, CDR2 YFSETQ. The CDR3 bases are TGCGCCAGCAGCCCCCGCGAGAGCGCCGGGGAGCTGTTTTTT. Its protein is CASSPRESAGELFF.

This chain links TRBV25-1 with TRBJ2-7; D gene unclear. Trimming shortened V by 6 bases and J by 3 bases, and 6 bases separated the two germline ends. Germline assignment: CDR1 MGHDK and CDR2 SYGVNS. The CDR3 length is 11 residues. CDR3 amino acids: CASSHGYEQYF. The CDR3 region has the DNA TGTGCCAGCAGCCACGGCTACGAGCAGTACTTC.

V and J are TRBV9 and TRBJ2-1, with 7 positions matching TRBD2. CDR3 length: 15 residues. J gave up 2 bases and V 0 bases, and 2 bases lay outside the gene matches. Germline V gives CDR1 SGDLS, CDR2 YYNGEE. CDR3 nucleotides: TGTGCCAGCAGCGTAGGGGCGGGGGCCTACAATGAGCAGTTCTTC. It is translated as CASSVGAGAYNEQFF. The full variable domain, its missing parts supplied by reference TRBV9 and TRBJ2-1, is DSGVTQTPKHLITATGQRVTLRCSPRSGDLSVYWYQQSLDQGLQFLIQYYNGEERAKGNILERFSAQQFPDLHSELNLSSLELGDSALYFCASSVGAGAYNEQFFGPGTRLTVL.

The chain employs TRBV10-3 and TRBJ1-3; maybe TRBD1 (5 bases). The V gene lost 7 bases and the J gene lost 1 base, with 14 bases spanning the gap. The CDR3 spans 15 residues. CDR1 is ENHRY and CDR2 is SYGVKD in the germline V gene. The CDR3 nucleotides are TGTGCCATCAAAAACGAGGGGAGTTCTGGAAACACCATATATTTT. Its protein product is CAIKNEGSSGNTIYF.

The CDR3 region has the DNA TGTGCCAGCAGTTACTCAAGATTAGGGGCGGGCGATGGCTACACCTTC. It encodes CASSYSRLGAGDGYTF. The V and J genes are TRBV6-6 and TRBJ1-2; D is possibly TRBD1 (5 bases). V lost 0 bases and J lost 6, with 17 bases in between. Germline V gene lookup returns CDR1 MNHNY and CDR2 SVGAGI (reference sequence). The CDR3 covers 16 residues.

The chain is built from TRBV2 and TRBJ1-3, with unresolved D. Between the trimmed V and J ends, which lost 4 bases and 0 bases, there was a span of 16 bases. The CDR3 extends over 17 amino acids. The V gene's germline CDR1 is SNHLY and CDR2 FYNNEI. CDR3 protein: CASSAAPGLFSGNTIYF. As DNA, the CDR3 is TGTGCCAGCAGTGCCGCTCCTGGACTTTTCTCTGGAAACACCATATATTTT.

The chain couples TRBV11-3 to TRBJ1-1, with TRBD1 as a possible D gene (6 bases). Germline CDR1 is SGHNT and CDR2 is YENEEA. CDR3 size: 13 residues. V dropped 3 bases and J dropped 4 bases, with 9 bases sitting between them. This CDR3 reads CASSFSRGTEAFF. The CDR3 nucleotides are TGTGCCAGCAGCTTCTCCAGGGGCACTGAAGCTTTCTTT. The variable domain in full, with the rest retrieved from reference TRBV11-3 and TRBJ1-1, is EAGVVQSPRYKIIEKKQPVAFWCNPISGHNTLYWYLQNLGQGPELLIRYENEEAVDDSQLPKDRFSAERLKGVDSTLKIQPAELGDSAVYLCASSFSRGTEAFFGQGTRLTVV.

Here the CDR3 reads CASSISGVQPQHF. The DNA of the CDR3 is TGTGCCAGTAGTATTTCTGGGGTTCAGCCCCAGCATTTT. The chain links TRBV19 to TRBJ1-5; D not resolved. V was shortened by 3 bases and J by 6 bases, with 9 bases between the two germline ends. This CDR3 region has 13 residues. Germline-derived CDR1 and CDR2 are LNHDA and SQIVND (reference sequence). The full variable domain, with the rest looked up from reference TRBV19 and TRBJ1-5, is DGGITQSPKYLFRKEGQNVTLSCEQNLNHDAMYWYRQDPGQGLRLIYYSQIVNDFQKGDIAEGYSVSREKKESFPLTVTSAQKNPTAFYLCASSISGVQPQHFGDGTRLSIL.

In DNA form, the CDR3 reads TGTGCCAGCAGTTCACTAGGGGAAGGCCAGCCCCAGCATTTT. Translating gives CASSSLGEGQPQHF. The rearrangement uses TRBV27 and TRBJ1-5; D is perhaps TRBD1 (5 bases). This CDR3 region has 14 residues. V was trimmed by 4 bases and J by 7 bases, leaving 14 bases between them. Germline V gene lookup returns CDR1 MNHEY and CDR2 SMNVEV (reference sequence).

This clone was recorded once. V is TRBV20-1 and J is TRBJ2-5; D is unclear. The CDR3 is 11 amino acids. The germline V gene has CDR1 DFQATT and CDR2 SNEGSKA (reference sequence). The V end lost 4 bases, the J end lost 7 bases, and 10 bases lay between the germline ends. The CDR3 DNA sequence: TGCAGTGCTAACGGTGTGGGGACCCAGTACTTC. Residues: CSANGVGTQYF.

The V and J genes are TRBV4-3 and TRBJ1-1; D unresolved. V lost 4 bases, J lost 4 bases, and 13 bases lay in between. The CDR3 sequence is 14 residues long. Germline assignment: CDR1 LGHNA and CDR2 YSLEER. CDR3 amino acids: CASSPNGLTTEAFF. CDR3 DNA: TGCGCCAGCAGCCCTAATGGGTTGACCACTGAAGCTTTCTTT.

CDR3 sequence reads: CASSQGGLEKTPLHF. CDR3 nucleotide sequence: TGTGCCAGCAGTCAGGGGGGACTCGAGAAGACGCCCCTCCACTTT. The chain joins TRBV2 to TRBJ1-6; TRBD1 matches at 7 bases. The V segment lost 5 bases and the J segment 13 bases; nucleotides outside the gene matches: 14. The length of the CDR3 is 15 residues. CDR1 SNHLY and CDR2 FYNNEI come from the germline V gene.

The chain carries TRBV7-2 and TRBJ1-5, with D hard to call. Germline CDR1 and CDR2: SGHTA and FQGNSA. The ends were cut back, 5 bases at V and 3 bases at J, with 8 bases in the middle. This CDR3 spans 13 amino acids. CDR3 region: CASSKRVNQPQHF. In DNA form, the CDR3 reads TGTGCCAGCAGCAAAAGAGTCAATCAGCCCCAGCATTTT.

The CDR3 nucleotides are TGTGCCAGTAGTATGAGACAGGAGGGCGGCTACACCTTC. It is translated as CASSMRQEGGYTF. The rearrangement uses TRBV19 and TRBJ1-2; D is possibly TRBD1 (6 bases). The CDR3 sequence is 13 residues long. The germline CDR1 and CDR2 sequences are LNHDA and SQIVND (reference sequence). V dropped 3 bases and J dropped 8 bases, with 13 bases sitting between them.

J is TRBJ1-1 and V is TRBV19; no clear D gene. The CDR3 runs 15 residues. CDR1 LNHDA and CDR2 SQIVND come from the germline V gene (reference sequence). With 5 bases removed from V and 5 bases from J, the gap between germline ends came to 18 bases. The CDR3 sequence: CASSPGEVGGTEAFF. The CDR3 nucleotides read TGTGCCAGTAGTCCCGGTGAGGTTGGAGGAACTGAAGCTTTCTTT.

This chain uses TRBV6-6 with TRBJ1-1, with a possible D match to TRBD1 (6 bases). The CDR3 sequence is 13 residues long. V was cut by 11 bases and J by 5 bases, with 18 bases left in between. Germline lookup yields CDR1 MNHNY and CDR2 SVGAGI (reference sequence). DNA of the CDR3: TGTGCCTCGGCGGGGGGGCAAGGGACTGAAGCTTTCTTT. Translated, it gives CASAGGQGTEAFF.

The chain links TRBV30 to TRBJ2-7, with 8 bases matching TRBD1. The CDR3 is 18 amino acids. V trimming: 4 bases; J trimming: 3 bases; junction bases outside the gene matches: 20. Germline-derived CDR1 and CDR2 are GTSNPN and SVGIG (reference sequence). The chain's CDR3 is CAWTAGTGLVRPGYEQYF. CDR3 in DNA: TGTGCCTGGACGGCCGGGACAGGTCTCGTCCGACCCGGCTACGAGCAGTACTTC.

The chain uses TRBV5-1 and TRBJ1-2; a possible D gene is TRBD1 (5 bases). The CDR3 length is 14 residues. Trimming cost V 3 bases and J 6 bases, with 15 bases left between them. Per the germline V gene, CDR1 is SGHRS and CDR2 is YFSETQ. The CDR3 loop reads CASSSQGWDDGYTF. CDR3 coding DNA: TGCGCCAGCAGCTCTCAGGGATGGGATGATGGCTACACCTTC.

This chain links TRBV19 with TRBJ1-2, with D perhaps TRBD1 (6 bases). Germline lookup yields CDR1 LNHDA and CDR2 SQIVND (reference sequence). This CDR3 has 14 residues. V gave up 3 bases and J gave up 3 bases, with 11 bases separating them. CDR3 nucleotide sequence: TGTGCCAGTAGTATCCAGGGGACTGACTATGGCTACACCTTC. Its protein product is CASSIQGTDYGYTF.

The chain recombines TRBV19 with TRBJ1-2, with TRBD1 identical over 8 bases. Germline V lookup: CDR1 LNHDA, CDR2 SQIVND (reference sequence). Unmatched junction bases numbered 6, after V lost 5 bases and J lost 7 bases. CDR3 length: 13 amino acids. Written as DNA, the CDR3 is TGTGCCAGTAGTGTCCAGGGGGCGGTTGGCTACACCTTC. Translation gives CASSVQGAVGYTF.

The J gene is TRBJ2-1, the V gene TRBV6-5; TRBD1 aligns across 8 bases. The CDR3 length is 14 residues. With V trimmed by 7 bases and J by 5 bases, 7 bases remained unmatched. The germline V gene has CDR1 MNHEY and CDR2 SVGAGI. For the CDR3, the DNA is TGTGCCAGCACCCGGGACAGGTATAACAATGAGCAGTTCTTC. Translation: CASTRDRYNNEQFF.

This clone has a single count. The chain recombines TRBV12-5 with TRBJ1-3; D is unclear. The CDR3 length is 16 residues. The germline V gene has CDR1 LGHNT and CDR2 FRNRAP. The germline V and J ends were trimmed by 1 base and 0 bases, with 10 bases remaining between them. The chain's CDR3 is CASGLGHLNSGNTIYF. CDR3 DNA: TGTGCTAGTGGTTTGGGACACCTAAACTCTGGAAACACCATATATTTT.